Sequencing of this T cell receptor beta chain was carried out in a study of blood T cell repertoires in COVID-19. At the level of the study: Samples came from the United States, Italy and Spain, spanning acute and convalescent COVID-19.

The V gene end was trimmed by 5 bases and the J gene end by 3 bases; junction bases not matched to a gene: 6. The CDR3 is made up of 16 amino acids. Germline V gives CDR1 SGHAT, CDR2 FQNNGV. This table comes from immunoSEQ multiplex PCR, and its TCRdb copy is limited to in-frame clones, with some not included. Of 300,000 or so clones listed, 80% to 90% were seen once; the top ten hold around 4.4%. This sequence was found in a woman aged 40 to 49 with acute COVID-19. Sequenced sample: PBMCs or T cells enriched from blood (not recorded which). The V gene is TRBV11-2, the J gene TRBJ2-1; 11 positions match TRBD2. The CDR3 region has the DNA TGTGCCAGCAGCGAGAAGGGACTAGCGGTCTACAATGAGCAGTTCTTC. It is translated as CASSEKGLAVYNEQFF. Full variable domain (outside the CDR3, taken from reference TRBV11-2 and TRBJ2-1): EAGVAQSPRYKIIEKRQSVAFWCNPISGHATLYWYQQILGQGPKLLIQFQNNGVVDDSQLPKDRFSAERLKGVDSTLKIQPAKLEDSAVYLCASSEKGLAVYNEQFFGPGTRLTVL.